This entry features one T cell receptor beta chain sequence. This entry comes from a study of blood T cell repertoires in COVID-19. In the study overall: Whether acute or convalescent, the COVID-19 samples came from the United States, Italy and Spain. Sources were T cells, B-cell-depleted T cells, or PBMCs; the material itself was cDNA or gDNA.

The CDR3 runs to 13 residues. Germline CDR1 reads SNHLY; CDR2 reads FYNNEI. The germline V and J ends were trimmed by 4 bases and 2 bases, with 6 bases remaining between them. Assay: immunoSEQ multiplex PCR; the TCRdb copy retains only in-frame clones and omits some. The sample includes approximately 170,000 clones, 84% of them seen just once. Clinical histories supplied by participants themselves formed the basis of cohort assignment. Two negative PCRs, clearance, or symptom resolution were required of recovered Cohort 3 donors. The chain links TRBV2 to TRBJ1-5; perhaps TRBD1 as D (5 bases). The sequence was obtained from a woman aged 50 to 60 who had recovered from COVID-19. Sequences were obtained from PBMCs or T cells enriched from blood (not recorded which). CDR3 nucleotide sequence: TGTGCCAGCAGTGGCAGGGGCAATCAGCCCCAGCATTTT. Translation: CASSGRGNQPQHF.